The clone carrying this T cell receptor beta chain was seen ten or more times. Time point denoted: longitudinal time-point 3. The germline V gene has CDR1 SGHRS and CDR2 YFSETQ. The V gene lost 7 bases and the J gene lost 1 base, with 13 bases spanning the gap. The CDR3 length is 14 residues. This sample was taken from a study of neurological immune-mediated disorders. TCRdb fed the 5' RACE reads into MiXCR, producing one record per CDR3 protein. The table has 84,000 or so distinct CDR3 sequences, roughly 4.5% seen once. The chain couples TRBV5-1 to TRBJ2-3; tentatively, D is TRBD2 (5 bases). The sequence was collected from an older woman with multiple sclerosis. The sequenced sample was PBMCs. The CDR3 DNA reads as TGCGCCAGCGGCACTTCCGGGGGCACAGATACGCAGTATTTT. It codes for CASGTSGGTDTQYF.